The 11 T cell receptor beta chains presented below share a single source sample, sequenced in a study of shared clonotypes between healthy human individuals. This table comes from immunoSEQ multiplex PCR, and its TCRdb copy is limited to in-frame clones, with some not included. This sample has about 560,000 clones; around 78% occur once, and the top ten carry approximately 12%. The sample was PBMCs. The receptors were gathered from a woman aged 40 to 55 in good health. Some clones in this sample may be carry-over from other donors' samples.

This chain joins TRBV19 and TRBJ1-1; D ambiguous. This CDR3 is built from 13 residues. The ends were cut back, 6 bases at V and 2 bases at J, with 10 bases in the middle. CDR1 and CDR2 (germline): LNHDA, SQIVND (reference sequence). CDR3 loop: CASRPVINTEAFF. The CDR3 region has the DNA TGTGCCAGTAGGCCGGTGATTAACACTGAAGCTTTCTTT.

Concerning this clone itself: One base separates it from a far larger clone, so it is likely a read error. The chain carries TRBV6-4 and TRBJ2-7; D possibly uses TRBD1 or TRBD2 (6 bases each). The CDR3 is 15 amino acids. V lost 3 bases to trimming and J lost 5 bases, with 17 bases between them. Germline V gene data show CDR1 as MRHNA and CDR2 as SNTAGT. The CDR3 spells CASSEEAGGGNEQYF. The CDR3, as DNA: TGTGCCAGCAGTGAGGAGGCCGGAGGGGGAAACGAGCAGTACTTC.

The sample holds a few counts of this clone. The genes are TRBV30 and TRBJ1-1, with TRBD1 as a possible D gene (6 bases). The CDR3 totals 11 residues. The V gene lost 2 bases and the J gene lost 5 bases, with 6 bases spanning the gap. Germline assignment: CDR1 GTSNPN and CDR2 SVGIG (reference sequence). CDR3 nucleotide sequence: TGTGCCTGGAGTAGGGGGACTGAAGCTTTCTTT. This codes for CAWSRGTEAFF.

The chain uses TRBV4-1 and TRBJ2-3; 7 positions agree with TRBD2. The trim removed 7 bases at V and 12 bases at J, leaving 19 bases unmatched. Germline-derived CDR1 and CDR2 are MGHRA and YSYEKL. The CDR3 loop spans 15 amino acids. CDR3: CASKPMGEGLPVQYF. CDR3 DNA: TGCGCCAGCAAACCTATGGGGGAGGGACTACCCGTTCAGTATTTT.

The chain joins TRBV29-1 to TRBJ1-2; D not certain. In germline, CDR1 is SQVTM, CDR2 ANQGSEA. CDR3 length: 13 residues. The V gene lost 6 bases and the J gene lost 4 bases, with 15 bases spanning the gap. CDR3 protein: CSVSRGDGYGYTF. The CDR3 DNA reads TGCAGCGTCTCTCGGGGAGACGGCTATGGCTACACCTTC.

The genes are TRBV14 and TRBJ2-5; a possible D gene is TRBD1 (5 bases). Germline-derived CDR1 and CDR2 are SGHDN and FVKESK. The ends were cut back, 4 bases at V and 12 bases at J, with 24 bases in the middle. The CDR3 is 15 amino acids. The CDR3 nucleotides read TGTGCCAGCAGCCCCTCAGGGCTCGCTCGGATCCAGAAGTACTTC. Amino acids: CASSPSGLARIQKYF. Full variable domain (outside the CDR3, taken from reference TRBV14 and TRBJ2-5): EAGVTQFPSHSVIEKGQTVTLRCDPISGHDNLYWYRRVMGKEIKFLLHFVKESKQDESGMPNNRFLAERTGGTYSTLKVQPAELEDSGVYFCASSPSGLARIQKYFGPGTRLLVL.

This clone was seen once. This chain links TRBV27 with TRBJ1-1; TRBD1 is a possible D gene (6 bases). From germline, CDR1 is MNHEY and CDR2 SMNVEV (reference sequence). The CDR3 extends over 13 amino acids. With 7 bases removed from V and 3 bases from J, the gap between germline ends came to 12 bases. The CDR3 coding sequence is TGTGCCAGCATCGAGGGGGATCACACTGAAGCTTTCTTT. This translates into CASIEGDHTEAFF.

J is TRBJ1-2 and V is TRBV27, with unresolved D. CDR1 and CDR2 (germline): MNHEY, SMNVEV (reference sequence). The CDR3 spans 14 residues. V was trimmed by 5 bases and J by 4 bases, leaving 14 bases between them. In nucleotides, the CDR3 is TGTGCCAGCAGTAAGAACACTCCTCTCTATGGCTACACCTTC. This gives the protein CASSKNTPLYGYTF.

A word on this clone: This could be a read error, since a much larger clone is one nucleotide away. V usage is TRBV5-6 and J usage is TRBJ2-7; D ambiguous. Looked up from germline, CDR1 is SGHDT and CDR2 is YYEEEE. There are 15 residues in the CDR3. V shed 0 bases and J shed 3 bases, with 13 bases lying between them. This CDR3 is CASSLAPSRVYEQYF. For the CDR3, the DNA is TGTGCCAGCAGCTTGGCGCCTAGTCGGGTCTACGAGCAGTACTTC.

V and J are TRBV2 and TRBJ2-3; D unclear. Germline CDR1 and CDR2: SNHLY and FYNNEI. V was clipped by 6 bases and J by 2 bases, with 9 bases between them. The CDR3 runs to 13 residues. CDR3 loop: CASSLEHTDTQYF. CDR3 in DNA: TGTGCCAGCAGCTTGGAACACACAGATACGCAGTATTTT.

The chain is built from TRBV28 and TRBJ2-3; no reliable D call. V lost 5 bases and J 6 bases, leaving 12 bases between the germline ends. The CDR3 spans 13 residues. Germline lookup yields CDR1 MDHEN and CDR2 SYDVKM. CDR3 DNA sequence: TGTGCCAGCAGTCCCCCTTGGACGGATACGCAGTATTTT. As protein: CASSPPWTDTQYF.